One T cell receptor beta chain is described in this entry. The sample comes from a study of blood T cell repertoires in COVID-19. Background on the study: Whether acute or convalescent, the COVID-19 samples came from the United States, Italy and Spain. The analysed material was cDNA or gDNA that came from T cells, B-cell-depleted T cells, or PBMCs.

The authors' processing: Researchers report that nucleated cell counts were estimated from reference gene primer amplification. Sequencing was performed with immunoSEQ multiplex PCR; in TCRdb, only in-frame clones are kept and a portion is missing. V, J and clone size are those of that table, while D and trimming were read from the DNA. This sample has fewer than 350,000 clones; 80% to 90% occur once, and the top ten carry about 4%. V was trimmed by 1 base and J by 10 bases, leaving 8 bases between them. Germline values: CDR1 SGHTA, CDR2 FQGNSA. The length of the CDR3 is 12 residues. Clinical history reported by participants formed the basis on which cohorts were assigned.

The sequenced material came from PBMCs or T cells enriched from blood (not recorded which). The sequence derives from a middle-aged woman with acute COVID-19. The gene calls are TRBV7-2 and TRBJ2-1, with a weak D call TRBD2 (5 bases). In DNA form, the CDR3 reads TGTGCCAGCAGCTTAGGGCTAGCAGAGCAGTTCTTC. Its translation is CASSLGLAEQFF.